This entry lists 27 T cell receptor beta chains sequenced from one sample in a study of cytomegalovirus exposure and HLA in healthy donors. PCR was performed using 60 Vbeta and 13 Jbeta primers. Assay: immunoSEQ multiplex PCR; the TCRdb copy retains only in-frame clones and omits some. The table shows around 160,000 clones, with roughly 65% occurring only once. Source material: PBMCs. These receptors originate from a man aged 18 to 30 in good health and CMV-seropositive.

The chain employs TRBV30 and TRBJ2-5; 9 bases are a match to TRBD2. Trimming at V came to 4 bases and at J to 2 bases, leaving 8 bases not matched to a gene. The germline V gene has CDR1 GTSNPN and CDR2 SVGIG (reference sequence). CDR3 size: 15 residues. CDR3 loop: CAWNGASGKQETQYF. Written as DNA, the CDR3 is TGTGCCTGGAACGGTGCTAGCGGGAAACAAGAGACCCAGTACTTC. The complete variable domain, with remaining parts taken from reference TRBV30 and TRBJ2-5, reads SQTIHQWPATLVQPVGSPLSLECTVEGTSNPNLYWYRQAAGRGLQLLFYSVGIGQISSEVPQNLSASRPQDRQFILSSKKLLLSDSGFYLCAWNGASGKQETQYFGPGTRLLVL.

The CDR3 reads CASSLSPGRNQPQHF. The CDR3 DNA reads TGTGCCAGCAGCTTATCCCCCGGTCGGAATCAGCCCCAGCATTTT. V is TRBV5-4 and J is TRBJ1-5; D gene uncertain. This CDR3 has 15 amino acids. Germline values: CDR1 SGHNT, CDR2 YYREEE (reference sequence). V lost 2 bases to trimming and J lost 4 bases, with 13 bases between them. Drawing the rest from reference TRBV5-4 and TRBJ1-5, the complete variable domain is ETGVTQSPTHLIKTRGQQVTLRCSSQSGHNTVSWYQQALGQGPQFIFQYYREEENGRGNFPPRFSGLQFPNYSSELNVNALELDDSALYLCASSLSPGRNQPQHFGDGTRLSIL.

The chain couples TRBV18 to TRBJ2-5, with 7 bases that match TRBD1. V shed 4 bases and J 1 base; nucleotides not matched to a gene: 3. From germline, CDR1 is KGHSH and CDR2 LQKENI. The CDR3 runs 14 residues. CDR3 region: CASSRDSFQETQYF. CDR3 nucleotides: TGTGCCAGCTCACGGGACAGCTTCCAAGAGACCCAGTACTTC.

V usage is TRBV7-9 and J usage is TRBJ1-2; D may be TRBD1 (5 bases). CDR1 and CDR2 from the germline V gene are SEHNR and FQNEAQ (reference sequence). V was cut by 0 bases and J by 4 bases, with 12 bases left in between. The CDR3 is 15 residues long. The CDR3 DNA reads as TGTGCCAGCAGCTTAGCTGGGGGGACTACCTATGGCTACACCTTC. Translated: CASSLAGGTTYGYTF.

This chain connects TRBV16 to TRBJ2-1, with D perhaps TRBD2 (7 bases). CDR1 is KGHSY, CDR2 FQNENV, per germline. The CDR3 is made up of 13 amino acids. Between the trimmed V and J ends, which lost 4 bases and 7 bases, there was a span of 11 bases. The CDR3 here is CASSPRGGNEQFF. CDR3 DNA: TGTGCCAGCAGCCCTAGGGGGGGGAATGAGCAGTTCTTC.

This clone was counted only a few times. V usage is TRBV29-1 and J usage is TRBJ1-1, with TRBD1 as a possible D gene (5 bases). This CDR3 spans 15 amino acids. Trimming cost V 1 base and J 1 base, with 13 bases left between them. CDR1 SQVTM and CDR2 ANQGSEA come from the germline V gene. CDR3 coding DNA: TGCAGCGTTGAAGTTTTAGGGGAATGGAACACTGAAGCTTTCTTT. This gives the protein CSVEVLGEWNTEAFF.

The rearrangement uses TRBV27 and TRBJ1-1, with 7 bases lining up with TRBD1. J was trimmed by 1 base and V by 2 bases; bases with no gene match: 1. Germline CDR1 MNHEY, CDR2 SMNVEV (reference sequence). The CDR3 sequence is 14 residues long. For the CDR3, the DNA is TGTGCCAGCAGTTTAAGGGGGCGGAACACTGAAGCTTTCTTT. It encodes CASSLRGRNTEAFF.

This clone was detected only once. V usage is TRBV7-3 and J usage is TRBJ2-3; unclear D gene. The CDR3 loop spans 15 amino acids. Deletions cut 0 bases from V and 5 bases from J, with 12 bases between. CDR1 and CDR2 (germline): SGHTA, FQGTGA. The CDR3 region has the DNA TGTGCCAGCAGCTTAACGGGCCAGGTGGGAGATACGCAGTATTTT. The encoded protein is CASSLTGQVGDTQYF.

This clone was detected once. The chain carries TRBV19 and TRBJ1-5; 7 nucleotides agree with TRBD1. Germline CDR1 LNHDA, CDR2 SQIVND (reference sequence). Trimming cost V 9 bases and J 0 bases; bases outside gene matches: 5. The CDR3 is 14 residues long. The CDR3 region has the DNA TGTGCCAGAGGAGACAGGGATAGCAATCAGCCCCAGCATTTT. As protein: CARGDRDSNQPQHF.

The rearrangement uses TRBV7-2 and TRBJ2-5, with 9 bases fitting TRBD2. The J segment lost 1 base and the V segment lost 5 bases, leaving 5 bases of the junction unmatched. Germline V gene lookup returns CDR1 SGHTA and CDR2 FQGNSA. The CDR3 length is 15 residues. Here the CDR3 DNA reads TGTGCCAGCAGCACGACTAGCGGCCTCCAAGAGACCCAGTACTTC. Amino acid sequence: CASSTTSGLQETQYF. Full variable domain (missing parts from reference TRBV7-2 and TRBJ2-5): GAGVSQSPSNKVTEKGKDVELRCDPISGHTALYWYRQSLGQGLEFLIYFQGNSAPDKSGLPSDRFSAERTGGSVSTLTIQRTQQEDSAVYLCASSTTSGLQETQYFGPGTRLLVL.

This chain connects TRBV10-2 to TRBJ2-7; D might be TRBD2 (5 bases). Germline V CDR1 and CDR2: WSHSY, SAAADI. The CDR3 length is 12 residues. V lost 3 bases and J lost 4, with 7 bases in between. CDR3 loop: CASSDEGYEQYV. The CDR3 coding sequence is TGCGCCAGCAGTGATGAGGGTTACGAGCAGTACGTC.

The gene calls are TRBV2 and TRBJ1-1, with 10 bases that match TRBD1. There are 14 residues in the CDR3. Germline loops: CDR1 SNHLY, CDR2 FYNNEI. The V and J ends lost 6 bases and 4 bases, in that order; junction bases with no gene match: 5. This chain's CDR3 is CASSQRTGGTEAFF. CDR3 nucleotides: TGTGCCAGCAGCCAACGGACAGGGGGCACTGAAGCTTTCTTT. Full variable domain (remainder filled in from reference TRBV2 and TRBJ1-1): EPEVTQTPSHQVTQMGQEVILRCVPISNHLYFYWYRQILGQKVEFLVSFYNNEISEKSEIFDDQFSVERPDGSNFTLKIRSTKLEDSAMYFCASSQRTGGTEAFFGQGTRLTVV.

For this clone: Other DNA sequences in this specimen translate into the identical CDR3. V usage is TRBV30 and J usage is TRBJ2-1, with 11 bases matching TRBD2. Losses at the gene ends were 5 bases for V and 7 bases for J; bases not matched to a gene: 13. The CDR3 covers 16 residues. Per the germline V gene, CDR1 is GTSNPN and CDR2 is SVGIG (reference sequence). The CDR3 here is CAWDGLAGGKGNEQFF. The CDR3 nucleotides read TGTGCCTGGGACGGGCTAGCGGGAGGTAAGGGGAATGAGCAGTTCTTC.

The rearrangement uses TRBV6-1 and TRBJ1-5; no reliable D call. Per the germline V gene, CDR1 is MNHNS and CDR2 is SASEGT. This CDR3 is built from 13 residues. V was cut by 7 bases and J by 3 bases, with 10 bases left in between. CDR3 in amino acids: CASIQEANQPQHF. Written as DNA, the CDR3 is TGTGCCAGCATTCAGGAGGCCAATCAGCCCCAGCATTTT.

CDR3 sequence reads: CASSVDIGQGAEGYTF. CDR3 coding DNA: TGTGCCAGCAGCGTAGACATAGGACAGGGGGCGGAGGGCTACACCTTC. The J gene is TRBJ1-2, the V gene TRBV9; 11 positions match TRBD1. Per germline, CDR1 SGDLS and CDR2 YYNGEE. The V gene end was trimmed by 0 bases and the J gene end by 8 bases; junction bases not matched to a gene: 9. The CDR3 runs to 16 residues.

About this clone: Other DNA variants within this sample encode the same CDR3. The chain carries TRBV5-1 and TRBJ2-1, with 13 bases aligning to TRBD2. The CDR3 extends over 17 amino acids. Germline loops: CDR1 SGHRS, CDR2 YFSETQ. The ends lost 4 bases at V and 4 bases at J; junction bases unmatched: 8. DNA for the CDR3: TGCGCCAGCAGCCCCCGAACTAGCGGGGGGGCTTACAATGAGCAGTTCTTC. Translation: CASSPRTSGGAYNEQFF.

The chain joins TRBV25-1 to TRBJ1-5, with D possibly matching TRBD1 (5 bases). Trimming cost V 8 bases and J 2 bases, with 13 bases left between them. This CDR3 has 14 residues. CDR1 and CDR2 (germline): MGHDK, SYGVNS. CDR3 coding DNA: TGTGCCAGCGGCGGGGGTTTCGGCAATCAGCCCCAGCATTTT. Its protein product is CASGGGFGNQPQHF.

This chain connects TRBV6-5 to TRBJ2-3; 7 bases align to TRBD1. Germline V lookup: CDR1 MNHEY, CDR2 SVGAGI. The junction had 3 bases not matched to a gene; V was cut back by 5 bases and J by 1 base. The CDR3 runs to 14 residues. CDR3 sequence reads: CASSRDSRTDTQYF. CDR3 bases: TGTGCCAGCAGTCGGGACAGCCGCACAGATACGCAGTATTTT.

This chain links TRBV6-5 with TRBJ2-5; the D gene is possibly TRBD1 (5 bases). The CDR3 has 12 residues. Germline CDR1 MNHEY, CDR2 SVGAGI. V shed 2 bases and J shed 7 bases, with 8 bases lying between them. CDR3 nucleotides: TGTGCCAGCAGTTACCCCCAGGGGACCCAGTACTTC. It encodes CASSYPQGTQYF.

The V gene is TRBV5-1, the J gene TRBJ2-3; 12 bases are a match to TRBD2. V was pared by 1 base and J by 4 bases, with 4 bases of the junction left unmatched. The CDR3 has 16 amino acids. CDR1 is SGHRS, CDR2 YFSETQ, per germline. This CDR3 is CASSLQTSGGSDTQYF. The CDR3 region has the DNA TGCGCCAGCAGCTTGCAGACTAGCGGGGGATCAGATACGCAGTATTTT.

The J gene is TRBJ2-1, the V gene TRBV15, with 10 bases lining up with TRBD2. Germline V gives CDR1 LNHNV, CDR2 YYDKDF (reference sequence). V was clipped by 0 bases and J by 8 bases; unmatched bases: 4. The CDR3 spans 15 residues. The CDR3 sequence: CATSRDGTSVDEQFF. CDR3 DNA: TGTGCCACCAGCAGAGACGGGACTAGCGTCGATGAGCAGTTCTTC.

DNA of the CDR3: TGTGCTAGTGGTTTGAGACAGGGAGGAACTGAAGCTTTCTTT. It codes for CASGLRQGGTEAFF. This chain links TRBV12-5 with TRBJ1-1, with 7 bases fitting TRBD1. The CDR3 contains 14 residues. The junction had 5 bases not matched to a gene; V was cut back by 2 bases and J by 5 bases. Germline assignment: CDR1 LGHNT and CDR2 FRNRAP. The full variable domain, its missing parts supplied by reference TRBV12-5 and TRBJ1-1, is DARVTQTPRHKVTEMGQEVTMRCQPILGHNTVFWYRQTMMQGLELLAYFRNRAPLDDSGMPKDRFSAEMPDATLATLKIQPSEPRDSAVYFCASGLRQGGTEAFFGQGTRLTVV.

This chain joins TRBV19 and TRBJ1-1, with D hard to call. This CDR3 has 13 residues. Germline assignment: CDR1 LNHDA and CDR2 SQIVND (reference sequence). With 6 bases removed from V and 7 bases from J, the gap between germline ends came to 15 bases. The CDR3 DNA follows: TGTGCCAGTAGGGCCGACACCACCGTTGAAGCTTTCTTT. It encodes CASRADTTVEAFF.

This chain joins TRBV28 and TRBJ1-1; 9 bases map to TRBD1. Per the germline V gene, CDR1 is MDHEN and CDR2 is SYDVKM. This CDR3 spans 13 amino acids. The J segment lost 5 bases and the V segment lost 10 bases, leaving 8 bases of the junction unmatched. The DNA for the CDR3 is TGTGCCACCGGGGACAGGGCGAGGACTGAAGCTTTCTTT. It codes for CATGDRARTEAFF.

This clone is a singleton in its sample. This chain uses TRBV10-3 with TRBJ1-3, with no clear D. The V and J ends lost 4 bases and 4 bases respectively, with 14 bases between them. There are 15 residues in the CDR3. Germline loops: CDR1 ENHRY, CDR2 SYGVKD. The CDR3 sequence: CAISGGEPKGNTIYF. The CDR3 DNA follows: TGTGCCATCAGTGGTGGGGAGCCCAAAGGAAACACCATATATTTT.

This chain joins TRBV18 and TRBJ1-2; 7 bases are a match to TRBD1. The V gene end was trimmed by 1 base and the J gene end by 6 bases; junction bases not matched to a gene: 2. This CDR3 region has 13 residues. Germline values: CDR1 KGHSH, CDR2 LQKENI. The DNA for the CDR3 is TGTGCCAGCTCACCACAGCAGGGGGATGGCTACACCTTC. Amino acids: CASSPQQGDGYTF.

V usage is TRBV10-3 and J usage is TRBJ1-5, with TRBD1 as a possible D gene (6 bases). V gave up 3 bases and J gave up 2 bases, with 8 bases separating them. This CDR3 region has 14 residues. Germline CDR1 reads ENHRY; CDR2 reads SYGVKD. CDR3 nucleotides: TGTGCCATCAGTGACAGGACAGGCAATCAGCCCCAGCATTTT. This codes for CAISDRTGNQPQHF.